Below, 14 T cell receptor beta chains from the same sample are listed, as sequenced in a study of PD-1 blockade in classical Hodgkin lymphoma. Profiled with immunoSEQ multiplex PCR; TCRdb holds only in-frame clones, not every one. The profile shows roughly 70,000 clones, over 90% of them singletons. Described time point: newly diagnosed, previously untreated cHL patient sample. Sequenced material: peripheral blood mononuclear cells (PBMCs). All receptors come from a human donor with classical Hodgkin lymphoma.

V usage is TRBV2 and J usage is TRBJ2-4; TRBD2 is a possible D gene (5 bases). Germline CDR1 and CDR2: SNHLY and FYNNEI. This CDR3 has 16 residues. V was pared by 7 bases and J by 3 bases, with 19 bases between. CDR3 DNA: TGTGCCAGCAAGGACCGGGCCCTAGCCTACAAAAACATTCAGTACTTC. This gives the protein CASKDRALAYKNIQYF. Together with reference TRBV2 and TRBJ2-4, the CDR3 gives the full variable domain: EPEVTQTPSHQVTQMGQEVILRCVPISNHLYFYWYRQILGQKVEFLVSFYNNEISEKSEIFDDQFSVERPDGSNFTLKIRSTKLEDSAMYFCASKDRALAYKNIQYFGAGTRLSVL.

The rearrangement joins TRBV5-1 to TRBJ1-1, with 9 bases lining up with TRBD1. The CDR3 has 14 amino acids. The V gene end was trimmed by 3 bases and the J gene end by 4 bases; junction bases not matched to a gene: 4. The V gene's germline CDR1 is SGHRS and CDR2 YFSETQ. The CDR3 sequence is CASSSGQGLTEAFF. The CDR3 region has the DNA TGCGCCAGCAGCTCGGGACAGGGACTCACTGAAGCTTTCTTT.

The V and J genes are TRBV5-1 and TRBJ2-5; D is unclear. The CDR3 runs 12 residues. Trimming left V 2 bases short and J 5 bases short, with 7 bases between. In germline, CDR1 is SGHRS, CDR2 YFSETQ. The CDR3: CASSFFEETQYF. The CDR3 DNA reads TGCGCCAGCAGCTTTTTTGAGGAGACCCAGTACTTC.

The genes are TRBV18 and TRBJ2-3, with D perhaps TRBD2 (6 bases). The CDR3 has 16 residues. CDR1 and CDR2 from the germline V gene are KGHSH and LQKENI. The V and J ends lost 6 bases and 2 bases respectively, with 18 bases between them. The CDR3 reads CASSRVDYPNTDTQYF. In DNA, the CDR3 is TGTGCCAGCTCCCGAGTGGACTACCCAAACACAGATACGCAGTATTTT.

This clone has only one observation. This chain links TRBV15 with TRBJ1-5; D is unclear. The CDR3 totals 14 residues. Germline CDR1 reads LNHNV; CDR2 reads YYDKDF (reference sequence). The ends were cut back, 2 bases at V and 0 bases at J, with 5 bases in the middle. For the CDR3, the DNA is TGTGCCACCAGCAGACCTTATAGCAATCAGCCCCAGCATTTT. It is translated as CATSRPYSNQPQHF.

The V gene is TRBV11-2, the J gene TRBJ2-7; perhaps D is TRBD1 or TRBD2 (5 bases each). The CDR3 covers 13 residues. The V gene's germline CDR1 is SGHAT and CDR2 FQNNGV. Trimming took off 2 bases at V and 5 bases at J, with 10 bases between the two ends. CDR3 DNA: TGTGCCAGCAGCTTACGAGGGGACGACGAGCAGTACTTC. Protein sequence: CASSLRGDDEQYF.

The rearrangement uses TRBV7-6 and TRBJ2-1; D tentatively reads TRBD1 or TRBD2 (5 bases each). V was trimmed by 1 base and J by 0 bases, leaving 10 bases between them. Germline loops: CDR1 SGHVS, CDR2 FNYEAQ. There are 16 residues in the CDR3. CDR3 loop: CASSLGGVSSYNEQFF. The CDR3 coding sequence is TGTGCCAGCAGCTTAGGAGGGGTAAGCTCCTACAATGAGCAGTTCTTC.

This CDR3 reads CASSFSRDTGELFF. As DNA, the CDR3 is TGTGCCAGCAGCTTTAGCCGGGACACCGGGGAGCTGTTTTTT. The rearrangement links TRBV7-2 to TRBJ2-2, with D uncertain. V was pared by 3 bases and J by 3 bases, with 8 bases between. Germline values: CDR1 SGHTA, CDR2 FQGNSA. There are 14 residues in the CDR3.

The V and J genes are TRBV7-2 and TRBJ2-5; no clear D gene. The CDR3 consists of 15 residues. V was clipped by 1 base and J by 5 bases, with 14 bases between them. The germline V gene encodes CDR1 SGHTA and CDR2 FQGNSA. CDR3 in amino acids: CASSLESGPGETQYF. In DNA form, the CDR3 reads TGTGCCAGCAGCTTAGAGTCCGGACCCGGGGAGACCCAGTACTTC.

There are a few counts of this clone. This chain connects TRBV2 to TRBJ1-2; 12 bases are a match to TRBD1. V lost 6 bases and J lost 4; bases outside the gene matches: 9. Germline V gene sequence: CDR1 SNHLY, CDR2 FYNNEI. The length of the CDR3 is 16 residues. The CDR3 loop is CASSSGTGGSGYGYTF. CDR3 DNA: TGTGCCAGCAGCTCCGGGACAGGGGGCTCTGGCTATGGCTACACCTTC.

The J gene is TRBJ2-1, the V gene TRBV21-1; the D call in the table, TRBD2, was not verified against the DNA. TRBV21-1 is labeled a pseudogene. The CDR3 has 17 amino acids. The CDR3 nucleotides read TGTGCCAGCAGCAAGGGGAAAGAGAGCGGGATCTACAATGAGCAGTTCTTC. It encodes CASSKGKESGIYNEQFF.

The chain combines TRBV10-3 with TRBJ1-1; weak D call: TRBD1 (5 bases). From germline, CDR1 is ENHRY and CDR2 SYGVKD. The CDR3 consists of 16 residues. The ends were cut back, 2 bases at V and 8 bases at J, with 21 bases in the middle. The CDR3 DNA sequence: TGTGCCATCAGTGAGAGGGCCCCGGGGCAAGTAGCCGAAGCTTTCTTT. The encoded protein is CAISERAPGQVAEAFF.

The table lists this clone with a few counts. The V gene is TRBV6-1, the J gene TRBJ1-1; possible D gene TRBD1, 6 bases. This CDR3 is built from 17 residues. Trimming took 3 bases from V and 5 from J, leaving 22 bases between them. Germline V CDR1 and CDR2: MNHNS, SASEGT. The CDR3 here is CASSDNPRSGAGTEAFF. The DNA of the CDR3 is TGTGCCAGCAGTGACAACCCGCGTTCGGGGGCAGGGACTGAAGCTTTCTTT.

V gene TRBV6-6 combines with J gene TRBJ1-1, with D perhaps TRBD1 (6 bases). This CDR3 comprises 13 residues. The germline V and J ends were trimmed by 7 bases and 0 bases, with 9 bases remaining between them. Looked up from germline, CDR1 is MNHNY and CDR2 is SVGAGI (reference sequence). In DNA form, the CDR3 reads TGTGCCAGCACGGACAGCATGAACACTGAAGCTTTCTTT. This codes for CASTDSMNTEAFF.